The rows below give T cell receptor beta chains drawn from one sample of a study of blood T cell repertoires in COVID-19. Only in-frame clones appear in the TCRdb table, and some are missing; sequencing was by immunoSEQ multiplex PCR. This table has 300,000 to 450,000 clones, about 85% appearing once. Sample: peripheral blood. The source of these receptors is a woman aged 18-29 years with acute or convalescent COVID-19. Each CDR3 is given with its conserved first and last residue. D genes are given only for firm matches. Some rows mark clone size as missing; the rest say once, few, many or name a class of expanded clone.

D gene,clone size,J gene,V gene,CDR3 DNA,CDR3 protein
TRBD2,NA,TRBJ2-2,TRBV24-1,TGTGCCACCAGTTCCGGGAGGACCGGGGAGCTGTTTTTT,CATSSGRTGELFF
NA,NA,TRBJ1-2,TRBV19,TGTGCCAGTACTCAAAGTGAGGGATCCCCCCCTAACTATGGCTACACCTTC,CASTQSEGSPPNYGYTF
NA,NA,TRBJ1-2,TRBV4-2,TGTGCCAGCAGCCAAGACGCACAGACCCACAGCTATGGCTACACCTTC,CASSQDAQTHSYGYTF
NA,NA,TRBJ1-5,TRBV15,TGTGCCACCAGCAGTCCTTCCGGGGTGCCCCAGCATTTT,CATSSPSGVPQHF
NA,NA,TRBJ1-2,TRBV3-1/TRBV3-2,TGTGCCAGCCGGGGAGGCGTCTATGGCTACACCTTC,CASRGGVYGYTF
TRBD1,once,TRBJ2-2,TRBV5-1,TGCGCCAGCAGCCGCCAGACAGGGGCCAACACCGGGGAGCTGTTTTTT,CASSRQTGANTGELFF
TRBD2,NA,TRBJ2-7,TRBV9,TGTGCCAGCAGCGTTGGCGGGGGGGGATACGAGCAGTACTTC,CASSVGGGGYEQYF
TRBD2,NA,TRBJ2-1,TRBV5-1,TGCGCCAGCAGCTTGGCTGGACTAGCGGAAAAGTTCTTC,CASSLAGLAEKFF
TRBD1,NA,TRBJ1-1,TRBV10-1,TGCGCCAGCAGTGAGTCACCCCGACAGGGGAAGACTGAAGCTTTCTTT,CASSESPRQGKTEAFF
TRBD1,NA,TRBJ1-4,TRBV2,TGTGCCAGCCAAGGGGGCCTTGCAACTAATGAAAAACTGTTTTTT,CASQGGLATNEKLFF
TRBD1,NA,TRBJ1-6,TRBV15,TGTGCCACCAGCAGCGGGACAGGCTGGGGACCCCTCCACTTT,CATSSGTGWGPLHF
NA,few,TRBJ1-1,TRBV7-3,TGTGCCAGCAGCCCCCCCGGGTCCACTGAAGCTTTCTTT,CASSPPGSTEAFF
NA,NA,TRBJ2-2,TRBV5-6,TGTGCCAGCAGCTTGTCCCTCGAGGCAGAAGCGAACACCGGGGAGCTGTTTTTT,CASSLSLEAEANTGELFF
NA,NA,TRBJ1-4,TRBV28,TGTGCCAGCTGGGACTCATCGACTAATGAAAAACTGTTTTTT,CASWDSSTNEKLFF
NA,NA,TRBJ1-2,TRBV9,TGTGCCAGCAACAGGGTAGGCTATGGCTACACCTTC,CASNRVGYGYTF
NA,NA,TRBJ1-4,TRBV19,TGTGCCAGTATGAACACCGATAATGAAAAACTGTTTTTT,CASMNTDNEKLFF
NA,NA,TRBJ2-1,TRBV9,TGTGCCAGCAGCGTAGTGTCAGGGATCGGGCAGTTCTTC,CASSVVSGIGQFF
NA,NA,TRBJ1-4,TRBV10-1,TGCGCCAGCAGAGAGTCGGAGGGTTTTCAGCCCACTAATGAAAAACTGTTTTTT,CASRESEGFQPTNEKLFF
TRBD1,NA,TRBJ1-5,TRBV28,TGTGCCAGCAGTCCCTACGGACAGGGGGACCAGCCCCAGCATTTT,CASSPYGQGDQPQHF
NA,NA,TRBJ1-2,TRBV15,TGTGCCACCAGCAGATCAGGGGCCGGTGGCTACACCTTC,CATSRSGAGGYTF
NA,NA,TRBJ2-7,TRBV5-4,TGTGCCAGCAGTCCACACCCGAACTCCTACGAGCAGTACTTC,CASSPHPNSYEQYF
TRBD1,NA,TRBJ1-5,TRBV27,TGTGCCAGCAGTTTATGGCCCCAGGGGGTTAGCAATCAGCCCCAGCATTTT,CASSLWPQGVSNQPQHF